The 23 T cell receptor beta chains below were found in one sample sequenced in a study of early T cells in non-severe SARS-CoV-2 infection. MiXCR was run by TCRdb on the 5' RACE reads, yielding one entry per CDR3 protein. The sample has 55,000 to 75,000 distinct CDR3 sequences, roughly a tenth seen once. Sequenced input: whole blood. Every receptor here comes from an adult who was a healthcare worker with PCR-confirmed SARS-CoV-2 infection or an uninfected control (not recorded which).

This clonotype was observed a few times. This sequence joins TRBV6-1 and TRBJ2-5, with D possibly matching TRBD1 (5 bases). CDR1 is MNHNS and CDR2 is SASEGT in the germline V gene. This CDR3 spans 15 amino acids. Trimming shortened V by 4 bases and J by 0 bases, and 12 bases separated the two germline ends. CDR3 residues: CASSGDRSYQETQYF. The CDR3 coding sequence is TGTGCCAGCAGTGGAGACAGATCGTACCAAGAGACCCAGTACTTC.

This clonotype showed up many times. V and J are TRBV7-3 and TRBJ2-3; a weak D match, TRBD2 (7 bases). There are 16 residues in the CDR3. CDR1 and CDR2 (germline): SGHTA, FQGTGA. The V end lost 1 base, the J end lost 0 bases, and 11 bases lay between the germline ends. The CDR3 loop reads CASSLSRGASTDTQYF. The CDR3 region has the DNA TGTGCCAGCAGCTTAAGTCGGGGGGCGAGCACAGATACGCAGTATTTT.

This clonotype was picked up many times. The CDR3 sequence is CASSPRGGGTSDTQYF. CDR3 nucleotide sequence: TGTGCCAGCAGCCCCAGGGGCGGGGGAACTTCAGATACGCAGTATTTT. The chain is built from TRBV9 and TRBJ2-3; D is perhaps TRBD2 (7 bases). The V gene lost 4 bases and the J gene lost 4 bases, with 19 bases spanning the gap. Germline CDR1 is SGDLS and CDR2 is YYNGEE. This CDR3 has 16 amino acids.

This chain joins TRBV7-6 and TRBJ2-2; tentative D call: TRBD2 (6 bases). This CDR3 has 14 amino acids. Germline CDR1 is SGHVS and CDR2 is FNYEAQ. V was clipped by 2 bases and J by 6 bases, with 10 bases between them. The CDR3 DNA reads TGTGCCAGCAGCTTAATGGGGGAGGCCGGGGAGCTGTTTTTT. The encoded protein is CASSLMGEAGELFF.

CDR3 sequence: CASSYSSVSTDTQYF. As DNA, the CDR3 is TGTGCCAGCAGTTACTCTAGCGTGAGCACAGATACGCAGTATTTT. This chain links TRBV6-6 with TRBJ2-3, with D possibly TRBD2 on 5 matching bases. This CDR3 contains 15 residues. Germline-derived CDR1 and CDR2 are MNHNY and SVGAGI (reference sequence). The germline V and J ends were trimmed by 0 bases and 0 bases, with 7 bases remaining between them.

This clonotype showed up just a few times. This chain uses TRBV6-5 with TRBJ1-1; maybe TRBD1 (5 bases). The V end was cut by 5 bases, the J end by 5 bases, with 12 bases between. Germline-derived CDR1 and CDR2 are MNHEY and SVGAGI. This CDR3 has 13 residues. CDR3 nucleotide sequence: TGTGCCAGCAGTCGCGGGGGGTATACTGAAGCTTTCTTT. Encoded protein: CASSRGGYTEAFF.

Ten or more counts support this clonotype. The CDR3 spells CASSLAAIQETQYF. As DNA, the CDR3 is TGTGCCAGCAGCTTAGCGGCAATCCAAGAGACCCAGTACTTC. This sequence joins TRBV7-2 and TRBJ2-5; D is unresolved. V was clipped by 0 bases and J by 1 base, with 6 bases between them. In germline, CDR1 is SGHTA, CDR2 FQGNSA. The length of the CDR3 is 14 residues.

This clonotype appeared a few times. The genes are TRBV13 and TRBJ2-1; D is unresolved. The CDR3 runs to 12 residues. Trimming shortened V by 1 base and J by 8 bases, and 6 bases separated the two germline ends. Germline assignment: CDR1 PRHDT and CDR2 FYEKMQ (reference sequence). The CDR3 bases are TGTGCCAGCAGCTTAGAGCTGGATGAGCAGTTCTTC. Translating it yields CASSLELDEQFF.

Concerning this clonotype: A read error may explain this, as a much larger clone is one base away. This chain connects TRBV24-1 to TRBJ1-2; unclear D gene. Germline lookup yields CDR1 KGHDR and CDR2 SFDVKD. This CDR3 has 12 amino acids. The CDR3 region is CSTSDYKARYTF. As DNA, the CDR3 is TGTTCCACCAGTGACTACAAGGCCCGCTACACCTTC.

This clonotype was found a few times. The chain couples TRBV4-2 to TRBJ1-2; D is possibly TRBD1 (6 bases). This CDR3 has 15 amino acids. Germline V gene sequence: CDR1 LGHNA, CDR2 YNFKEQ. V lost 3 bases, J lost 3 bases, and 14 bases lay in between. The CDR3 nucleotides are TGTGCCAGCAGCCACAGGGGTGGGCCTGACTATGGCTACACCTTC. Residues: CASSHRGGPDYGYTF.

The chain has TRBV2 and TRBJ1-1, with 9 bases identical to TRBD1. CDR1 is SNHLY, CDR2 FYNNEI, per germline. The CDR3 contains 15 residues. V shed 6 bases and J 1 base; nucleotides not matched to a gene: 6. DNA of the CDR3: TGTGCCAGCAGGGACAGGGGCGCGGAGAACACTGAAGCTTTCTTT. As protein: CASRDRGAENTEAFF.

The V call is TRBV20-1, the J call TRBJ1-5; the D gene is possibly TRBD1 (5 bases). Between the trimmed V and J ends, which lost 3 bases and 0 bases, there was a span of 9 bases. Germline CDR1 DFQATT, CDR2 SNEGSKA (reference sequence). The CDR3 runs 14 residues. CDR3 DNA sequence: TGCAGTGCTAGCCGGGGCCATAGCAATCAGCCCCAGCATTTT. It codes for CSASRGHSNQPQHF.

This clonotype has more than one count but fewer than ten. V gene TRBV5-1 combines with J gene TRBJ2-3, with TRBD1 as a possible D gene (6 bases). The CDR3 is 14 residues long. Germline V lookup: CDR1 SGHRS, CDR2 YFSETQ. Trimming removed 0 bases from V and 5 bases from J, with 10 bases in between. The CDR3 sequence: CASSLEQGVDTQYF. In DNA form, the CDR3 reads TGCGCCAGCAGCTTGGAACAGGGAGTAGATACGCAGTATTTT.

There are many counts of this clonotype. The CDR3 protein is CASSLGPDVHRNTIYF. The CDR3 region has the DNA TGCGCCAGCAGCTTGGGGCCCGATGTGCATCGAAACACCATATATTTT. The chain combines TRBV5-1 with TRBJ1-3, with D uncertain. Germline V gene lookup returns CDR1 SGHRS and CDR2 YFSETQ. The CDR3 consists of 16 residues. Trimming removed 0 bases from V and 5 bases from J, with 15 bases in between. Together with reference TRBV5-1 and TRBJ1-3, the CDR3 gives the full variable domain: KAGVTQTPRYLIKTRGQQVTLSCSPISGHRSVSWYQQTPGQGLQFLFEYFSETQRNKGNFPGRFSGRQFSNSRSEMNVSTLELGDSALYLCASSLGPDVHRNTIYFGEGSWLTVV.

This clonotype was detected a few times. The V and J genes are TRBV6-2 or TRBV6-3 and TRBJ2-1, with TRBD1 matching over 8 bases. V shed 2 bases and J 7 bases; nucleotides not matched to a gene: 13. The CDR3 loop spans 17 amino acids. Germline loops: CDR1 MNHEY, CDR2 SVGEGT. The CDR3 sequence: CASSYPKSRGLFNEQFF. CDR3 nucleotides: TGTGCCAGCAGTTACCCCAAATCCAGGGGGCTCTTTAATGAGCAGTTCTTC.

V and J are TRBV3-1 and TRBJ2-5; D is uncertain. Germline assignment: CDR1 LGHDT and CDR2 YNNKEL (reference sequence). The CDR3 is 15 residues long. The germline V and J ends were trimmed by 4 bases and 4 bases, with 16 bases remaining between them. CDR3 protein: CASSRKVSFGETQYF. In nucleotides, the CDR3 is TGTGCCAGCAGCCGAAAAGTGAGCTTCGGAGAGACCCAGTACTTC.

A few counts support this clonotype. The chain recombines TRBV3-1 with TRBJ2-2; D unclear. From germline, CDR1 is LGHDT and CDR2 YNNKEL (reference sequence). Trimming took off 9 bases at V and 9 bases at J, with 11 bases between the two ends. The CDR3 covers 11 residues. The CDR3 loop reads CASGPFRELFF. The DNA for the CDR3 is TGTGCCAGTGGGCCGTTTAGGGAGCTGTTTTTT.

This chain joins TRBV2 and TRBJ2-3, with 7 positions matching TRBD2. This CDR3 is built from 14 residues. With 4 bases clipped from V and 6 bases from J, the junction kept 7 bases outside the gene matches. Germline CDR1 is SNHLY and CDR2 is FYNNEI. The CDR3 protein is CASSGGLVTDTQYF. CDR3 nucleotide sequence: TGTGCCAGCAGTGGAGGACTAGTAACCGATACGCAGTATTTT.

The J gene is TRBJ1-3, the V gene TRBV18; 7 bases line up with TRBD1. The germline V gene encodes CDR1 KGHSH and CDR2 LQKENI. With 1 base clipped from V and 0 bases from J, the junction kept 6 bases outside the gene matches. CDR3 length: 17 residues. CDR3 region: CASSPLRQGSSGNTIYF. The CDR3 DNA is TGTGCCAGCTCACCACTCCGACAGGGCAGCTCTGGAAACACCATATATTTT.

This clonotype was seen a few times. This chain links TRBV20-1 with TRBJ1-1, with D possibly being TRBD1 (6 bases). The CDR3 is made up of 14 amino acids. Between the trimmed V and J ends, which lost 2 bases and 0 bases, there was a span of 10 bases. CDR1 DFQATT and CDR2 SNEGSKA come from the germline V gene (reference sequence). CDR3 bases: TGCAGTGCTAGAAGGGGGGCCGTGAACACTGAAGCTTTCTTT. This translates into CSARRGAVNTEAFF.

The CDR3 loop reads CASSLRGRVNNEQFF. The CDR3 nucleotides read TGTGCCAGCAGCTTACGCGGCAGGGTGAACAATGAGCAGTTCTTC. The chain recombines TRBV11-2 with TRBJ2-1; TRBD1 is a possible D gene (5 bases). V was trimmed by 2 bases and J by 5 bases, leaving 13 bases between them. Germline lookup yields CDR1 SGHAT and CDR2 FQNNGV. This CDR3 has 15 residues.

V and J are TRBV6-5 and TRBJ2-3; D is perhaps TRBD1 (6 bases). The CDR3 spans 14 residues. Germline V gene data show CDR1 as MNHEY and CDR2 as SVGAGI. V lost 2 bases and J 3 bases, leaving 9 bases between the germline ends. Here the CDR3 DNA reads TGTGCCAGCAGTTACGATACAGGGACAGATACGCAGTATTTT. It specifies CASSYDTGTDTQYF.

The chain carries TRBV27 and TRBJ1-4; 10 nucleotides align to TRBD1. The CDR3 is made up of 15 amino acids. The V gene's germline CDR1 is MNHEY and CDR2 SMNVEV (reference sequence). V gave up 8 bases and J gave up 8 bases; unmatched junction bases: 11. CDR3 in amino acids: CASLKIGTGEEKLFF. The CDR3 nucleotides read TGTGCCAGCTTAAAGATAGGGACAGGGGAAGAAAAACTGTTTTTT.